The 20 T cell receptor beta chains reported below all come from one sample, sequenced in a study of CD8+ T cells in alopecia areata. Treatment denoted: oral pan-JAK inhibitor, 5-10 mg twice daily. Peripheral blood, together with lesional scalp punch biopsies, was collected from alopecia areata patients. Extraction and reverse transcription of RNA yielded cDNA as the sequencing template. The assay was immunoSEQ multiplex PCR, and TCRdb's table has in-frame clones only and misses some. The repertoire has roughly 5,100 clones, approximately 90% of them found once; the top ten carry 19%. The source material was skin, sampled at week 4, from a patient treated with tofacitinib. These receptor sequences come from a human donor with alopecia areata.

The rearrangement joins TRBV6-6 to TRBJ1-1; 8 nucleotides line up with TRBD1. V gave up 4 bases and J gave up 4 bases; unmatched junction bases: 8. The length of the CDR3 is 15 residues. CDR1 is MNHNY, CDR2 SVGAGI, per germline (reference sequence). The CDR3 here is CASSFTQGASTEAFF. In DNA, the CDR3 is TGTGCCAGCAGTTTCACCCAGGGGGCGAGCACTGAAGCTTTCTTT.

Only one count was recorded for this clone. This chain uses TRBV4-2 with TRBJ1-1; D unresolved. The CDR3 has 14 amino acids. Trimming shortened V by 3 bases and J by 6 bases, and 14 bases separated the two germline ends. Germline CDR1 LGHNA, CDR2 YNFKEQ. Here the CDR3 reads CASSQVLGYSEAFF. In DNA, the CDR3 is TGTGCCAGCAGCCAGGTTTTAGGTTACTCTGAAGCTTTCTTT.

The chain recombines TRBV5-1 with TRBJ2-3; 11 bases line up with TRBD2. The germline V gene has CDR1 SGHRS and CDR2 YFSETQ. This CDR3 spans 17 amino acids. Trimming cost V 0 bases and J 2 bases; bases outside gene matches: 5. CDR3 bases: TGCGCCAGCAGCTTGGAGCCTAGCGGGGGGTCCACAGATACGCAGTATTTT. Protein: CASSLEPSGGSTDTQYF.

The V gene is TRBV9, the J gene TRBJ2-4; D is possibly TRBD2 (5 bases). V was pared by 0 bases and J by 8 bases, with 15 bases between. Looked up from germline, CDR1 is SGDLS and CDR2 is YYNGEE. The CDR3 consists of 15 residues. The CDR3 coding sequence is TGTGCCAGCAGCGTAGATGGATCTAGCTGGGACATTCAGTACTTC. Its translation: CASSVDGSSWDIQYF.

This chain links TRBV9 with TRBJ2-1; D is perhaps TRBD2 (6 bases). This CDR3 comprises 13 residues. V lost 0 bases, J lost 9 bases, and 10 bases lay in between. CDR1 and CDR2 (germline): SGDLS, YYNGEE. CDR3 sequence (DNA): TGTGCCAGCAGCGTAGTAGGAGGGACTGAGCAGTTCTTC. Translating gives CASSVVGGTEQFF.

V and J are TRBV5-5 and TRBJ2-1; 16 bases map to TRBD2. Germline V gene data show CDR1 as SGHKS and CDR2 as YYEKEE (reference sequence). The CDR3 is 16 amino acids. The junction had 7 bases not matched to a gene; V was cut back by 3 bases and J by 10 bases. CDR3 region: CASSSLGLAGGPEQFF. For the CDR3, the DNA is TGTGCCAGCAGCTCCCTGGGACTAGCGGGGGGGCCGGAGCAGTTCTTC.

CDR3 amino acids: CASFEVVGQADYGYTF. CDR3 DNA sequence: TGTGCCAGCTTCGAAGTAGTGGGACAGGCTGACTATGGCTACACCTTC. The rearrangement joins TRBV6-6 to TRBJ1-2; 8 bases match TRBD1. There are 16 residues in the CDR3. V was pared by 8 bases and J by 3 bases, with 14 bases of the junction left unmatched. Germline V gene lookup returns CDR1 MNHNY and CDR2 SVGAGI (reference sequence).

The rearrangement uses TRBV4-3 and TRBJ2-6; D might be TRBD1 (6 bases). The V gene lost 0 bases and the J gene lost 1 base, with 7 bases spanning the gap. The V gene's germline CDR1 is LGHNA and CDR2 YSLEER. The CDR3 is 16 residues long. The CDR3: CASSQDTGSGANVLTF. CDR3 nucleotide sequence: TGCGCCAGCAGCCAAGACACAGGGTCTGGGGCCAACGTCCTGACTTTC.

The rearrangement uses TRBV2 and TRBJ2-2, with 8 bases fitting TRBD1. The J segment lost 1 base and the V segment lost 6 bases, leaving 1 base of the junction unmatched. Germline V gene sequence: CDR1 SNHLY, CDR2 FYNNEI. The CDR3 covers 14 residues. CDR3 in DNA: TGTGCCAGCAGCGGGACAGGGAACACCGGGGAGCTGTTTTTT. This encodes CASSGTGNTGELFF. The full variable domain, its missing parts supplied by reference TRBV2 and TRBJ2-2, is EPEVTQTPSHQVTQMGQEVILRCVPISNHLYFYWYRQILGQKVEFLVSFYNNEISEKSEIFDDQFSVERPDGSNFTLKIRSTKLEDSAMYFCASSGTGNTGELFFGEGSRLTVL.

CDR3 residues: CASSLNQPHYGYTF. Written as DNA, the CDR3 is TGCGCCAGCAGCCTAAACCAACCCCACTATGGCTACACCTTC. V and J are TRBV4-3 and TRBJ1-2; no reliable D call. Germline V CDR1 and CDR2: LGHNA, YSLEER. Trimming took 4 bases from V and 3 from J, leaving 12 bases between them. The CDR3 has 14 amino acids.

By sample share, this clone is large. J is TRBJ1-4 and V is TRBV21-1. TRBV21-1 represents a pseudogene. This CDR3 has 16 amino acids. The CDR3: CASSPLRGRDLEKLFF. The CDR3 DNA sequence: TGTGCCAGCAGCCCACTCCGAGGCAGAGATCTTGAAAAACTGTTTTTT.

CDR3 nucleotide sequence: TGTGCCGCCAGGGATATACACCATGGCTACACCTTC. Amino acid sequence: CAARDIHHGYTF. The rearrangement joins TRBV27 to TRBJ1-2; a weak D match, TRBD1 (5 bases). Germline V gene lookup returns CDR1 MNHEY and CDR2 SMNVEV (reference sequence). Trimming shortened V by 11 bases and J by 6 bases, and 16 bases separated the two germline ends. The length of the CDR3 is 12 residues.

J is TRBJ2-7 and V is TRBV7-2; the D gene is possibly TRBD1 (5 bases). V lost 2 bases and J lost 2, with 10 bases in between. Looked up from germline, CDR1 is SGHTA and CDR2 is FQGNSA. The CDR3 runs to 14 residues. The CDR3 loop is CASSLNQGTYEQYF. The CDR3 nucleotides read TGTGCCAGCAGCTTAAACCAGGGAACCTACGAGCAGTACTTC.

The J gene is TRBJ1-5, the V gene TRBV4-1, with no clear D. Germline loops: CDR1 MGHRA, CDR2 YSYEKL. There are 15 residues in the CDR3. V lost 3 bases to trimming and J lost 3 bases, with 12 bases between them. The CDR3 DNA reads as TGCGCCAGCAGCCATGAATCTCGGGACAATCAGCCCCAGCATTTT. It encodes CASSHESRDNQPQHF.

V gene TRBV7-2 combines with J gene TRBJ2-1, with 8 bases aligning to TRBD2. Trimming took 1 base from V and 8 from J; bases not matched to a gene: 7. Germline loops: CDR1 SGHTA, CDR2 FQGNSA. This CDR3 is built from 15 residues. CDR3 in amino acids: CASSLGAGGNDEQFF. The CDR3 coding sequence is TGTGCCAGCAGCTTAGGGGCGGGGGGTAACGATGAGCAGTTCTTC. Complete variable domain (other parts from reference TRBV7-2 and TRBJ2-1): GAGVSQSPSNKVTEKGKDVELRCDPISGHTALYWYRQSLGQGLEFLIYFQGNSAPDKSGLPSDRFSAERTGGSVSTLTIQRTQQEDSAVYLCASSLGAGGNDEQFFGPGTRLTVL.

The genes are TRBV27 and TRBJ1-2; tentative D call: TRBD1 (5 bases). V dropped 4 bases and J dropped 1 base, with 7 bases sitting between them. The CDR3 contains 13 residues. CDR1 is MNHEY and CDR2 is SMNVEV in the germline V gene (reference sequence). The CDR3 is CASSYGGNYGYTF. In DNA, the CDR3 is TGTGCCAGCAGTTACGGGGGTAACTATGGCTACACCTTC.

The chain employs TRBV9 and TRBJ2-1, with a weak D call TRBD1 (5 bases). The V and J ends lost 0 bases and 6 bases respectively, with 13 bases between them. This CDR3 has 15 amino acids. Germline lookup yields CDR1 SGDLS and CDR2 YYNGEE. The CDR3 protein is CASSVAGMFGNEQFF. The CDR3 region has the DNA TGTGCCAGCAGCGTAGCAGGGATGTTTGGCAATGAGCAGTTCTTC.

The V and J genes are TRBV7-9 and TRBJ2-7; D not resolved. This CDR3 contains 12 residues. V lost 5 bases and J 3 bases, leaving 8 bases between the germline ends. From germline, CDR1 is SEHNR and CDR2 FQNEAQ (reference sequence). The CDR3 coding sequence is TGTGCCAGCAGCCGCGGATACTACGAGCAGTACTTC. This translates into CASSRGYYEQYF.

The rearrangement links TRBV4-2 to TRBJ1-2; D remains unclear. CDR3 length: 15 residues. Germline CDR1 is LGHNA and CDR2 is YNFKEQ. Trimming removed 0 bases from V and 4 bases from J, with 12 bases in between. The DNA of the CDR3 is TGTGCCAGCAGCCAAGATCTGGGTGTGCTCTATGGCTACACCTTC. Protein product: CASSQDLGVLYGYTF.

A few counts support this clone. The V call is TRBV29-1, the J call TRBJ2-1, with a possible D match to TRBD2 (6 bases). V lost 3 bases and J lost 3, with 12 bases in between. Germline-derived CDR1 and CDR2 are SQVTM and ANQGSEA. The CDR3 consists of 14 residues. CDR3 sequence: CSVDVAGLYNEQFF. The CDR3 nucleotides are TGCAGCGTTGATGTGGCGGGGCTCTACAATGAGCAGTTCTTC.